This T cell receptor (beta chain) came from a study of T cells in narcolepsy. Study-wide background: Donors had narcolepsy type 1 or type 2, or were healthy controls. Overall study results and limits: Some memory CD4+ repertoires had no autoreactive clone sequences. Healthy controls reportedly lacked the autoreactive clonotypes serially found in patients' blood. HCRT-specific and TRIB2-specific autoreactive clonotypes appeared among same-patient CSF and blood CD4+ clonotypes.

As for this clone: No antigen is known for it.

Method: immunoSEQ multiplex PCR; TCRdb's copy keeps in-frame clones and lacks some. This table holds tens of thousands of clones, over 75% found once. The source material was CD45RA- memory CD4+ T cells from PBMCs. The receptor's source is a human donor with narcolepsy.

CDR3 sequence: CASSPGDQDTQYF. The CDR3 DNA sequence: TGTGCCAGCAGCCCCGGCGACCAAGATACGCAGTATTTT. The chain carries TRBV27 and TRBJ2-3; D is uncertain. V was shortened by 6 bases and J by 5 bases, with 12 bases between the two germline ends. Germline loops: CDR1 MNHEY, CDR2 SMNVEV (reference sequence). The CDR3 length is 13 residues.